These T cell receptor beta chains were read from a single sample in a study of CD8 T cells in Susac syndrome. TCRdb independently ran MiXCR on the immunoSEQ multiplex PCR reads; one entry per CDR3 protein. The table includes some 300,000 distinct CDR3 sequences, approximately 85% detected once. Sequencing input: CD8+ T cells from PBMCs. The receptors shown here come from a human donor with multiple sclerosis. Each CDR3 is given with its conserved first and last residue. Each record gives: clone size, V gene, D gene, J gene, CDR3 DNA, CDR3 protein. The D gene is left open where the match is weak. The size field is filled for only some rows; it gives once, few, many or a size class.

>.|TRBV28|.|TRBJ1-2
TGTGCCACACAGCCTAACTATGGCTACACCTTC
CATQPNYGYTF
>.|TRBV21-1|.|TRBJ2-1
TGTGCCAGCAGCAAAGGGGAACTAGCGGGAGGAGTGCTCAATGAGCAGTTCTTC
CASSKGELAGGVLNEQFF
>.|TRBV30|.|TRBJ2-1
TGTGCCTGGAGTGTAACTGAGGGACCCTTTAACCAGTTCTTC
CAWSVTEGPFNQFF
>.|TRBV7-6|.|TRBJ2-2
TGTGCCAGCAGCTTATCTCCGTTCTTCCAGGGGCGAGGGGAGCTGTTTTTT
CASSLSPFFQGRGELFF
>.|TRBV5-1|TRBD2|TRBJ2-3
TGCGCCAGTTTAGCGGGAAACACAGATACGCAGTATTTT
CASLAGNTDTQYF
>.|TRBV27|TRBD2|TRBJ2-7
TGTGCCAGCAGTTTTAGCGGGACCTTCTACGAGCAGTACTTC
CASSFSGTFYEQYF
>few|TRBV7-8|TRBD2|TRBJ2-7
TGTGCCAGCAGCTTCCCTGGACTAGCGGGAGCCAACGAGCAGTACTTC
CASSFPGLAGANEQYF
>.|TRBV13|.|TRBJ1-1
TGTGCCAGCAGCCCCTCGCTCGGTGAAACTGAAGCTTTCTTT
CASSPSLGETEAFF
>.|TRBV5-1|.|TRBJ2-6
TGCGCCAGCAGCTTGGGAGACAGGCAAAGATACTCTGGGGCCAACGTCCTGACTTTC
CASSLGDRQRYSGANVLTF
>.|TRBV27|.|TRBJ2-2
TGTGCCAGCAGTTTATCGGGCCTCGGATCCCGACTGTTTTTT
CASSLSGLGSRLFF
>.|TRBV11-2|TRBD2|TRBJ2-7
TGTGCCAGCAGCTTAGCACTAGCGGGAGTAGGCGAGCAGTACTTC
CASSLALAGVGEQYF
>few|TRBV6-1|.|TRBJ2-7
TGTGCCAGCAGCGCCGCGGCGAGCCGTGAGTCCTACGAGCAGTACTTC
CASSAAASRESYEQYF
>.|TRBV20-1|.|TRBJ2-5
TGCAGTGCTCCAGGGGAGCTCTGGGAGACCCAGTACTTC
CSAPGELWETQYF
>.|TRBV6-2/TRBV6-3|.|TRBJ1-2
TGTGCCAGCCAGGTCCGGCCCGAGTCCTACTATGGCTACACCTTC
CASQVRPESYYGYTF
>.|TRBV28|TRBD2|TRBJ2-7
TGTGCCAGCAGTTTCCGCGGGGGACTAGCGGGGTTCTACGAGCAGTACTTC
CASSFRGGLAGFYEQYF
>.|TRBV19|TRBD2|TRBJ2-7
TGTGCCAGTAGTACGCGCACTAGCGGGAGTTCCTACGAGCAGTACTTC
CASSTRTSGSSYEQYF
>.|TRBV15|.|TRBJ2-7
TGTGCCACCAGCGGCTGGGACTCCTCCACCTACGAGCAGTACTTC
CATSGWDSSTYEQYF
>.|TRBV18|.|TRBJ2-3
TGTGCCAGCTCACCACTGCAGGGAAGCACAGATACGCAGTATTTT
CASSPLQGSTDTQYF
>few|TRBV28|TRBD2|TRBJ2-7
TGTGCCAGCAGTTGGGGAGGGATCTCCTACGAGCAGTACTTC
CASSWGGISYEQYF
>.|TRBV6-4|TRBD2|TRBJ2-1
TGTGCCAGCAGTGAACTAGCGGGTTCCTACAATGAGCAGTTCTTC
CASSELAGSYNEQFF
>.|TRBV20-1|.|TRBJ2-3
TGCAGTGCTAGAGTAAAGCGGTTCACAGATACGCAGTATTTT
CSARVKRFTDTQYF
>.|TRBV29-1|.|TRBJ1-4
TGCAGCGTTGAACGGGTTCTTGGTAATGAAAAACTGTTTTTT
CSVERVLGNEKLFF
>.|TRBV11-2|.|TRBJ1-2
TGTGCCAGCAGCCCCGACGGAGGGTATAACTATGGCTACACCTTC
CASSPDGGYNYGYTF
>.|TRBV5-1|.|TRBJ1-4
TGCGCCCCAGGACAACATGAAAAACTGTTTTTT
CAPGQHEKLFF
>.|TRBV29-1|TRBD1|TRBJ1-4
TGCAGCGTCTTGGGGACAGACTCAACTAATGAAAAACTGTTTTTT
CSVLGTDSTNEKLFF
>.|TRBV12-3/TRBV12-4|.|TRBJ2-7
TGTGCCAGCAGTTTAGATCCCCATAACGAGCAGTACTTC
CASSLDPHNEQYF
>.|TRBV23-1|.|TRBJ2-1
TGCGCCAGCAGTCAATCGATTTCCAGGGTAATTGAGCAGTTCTTC
CASSQSISRVIEQFF
>.|TRBV6-6|TRBD1|TRBJ2-5
TGTGCCAGCAGTTACGAGGACAGGGGACAAGAGACCCAGTACTTC
CASSYEDRGQETQYF
>.|TRBV4-3|TRBD1|TRBJ2-7
TGCGCCAGCAGCCAAGGGACAGGCCCCTACGAGCAGTACTTC
CASSQGTGPYEQYF
>.|TRBV27|TRBD2|TRBJ2-7
TGTGCCAGCAGTTTATGGCTAGCGGGAGGCTCCGAGCAGTACTTC
CASSLWLAGGSEQYF
>few|TRBV5-4|TRBD2|TRBJ2-3
TGTGCCAGCAGCTTGGCTAGCGGACTAACCACAGATACGCAGTATTTT
CASSLASGLTTDTQYF
>.|TRBV28|TRBD2|TRBJ2-5
TGTGCCAGCAGGCCTACCGGGACTAGCGGGGAAGAGACCCAGTACTTC
CASRPTGTSGEETQYF
>.|TRBV5-6|.|TRBJ1-4
TGTGCCAGCAGCTTAACAGGGAGTAATGAAAAACTGTTTTTT
CASSLTGSNEKLFF
>.|TRBV7-2|.|TRBJ2-5
TGTGCCAGCGTCGCGGGGCCCCAAGAGACCCAGTACTTC
CASVAGPQETQYF
>.|TRBV6-1|TRBD2|TRBJ2-3
TGTGCCAGCAGTGCCCCGGGTAGCGGGAACGCTGCCACAGATACGCAGTATTTT
CASSAPGSGNAATDTQYF
>few|TRBV7-9|.|TRBJ2-3
TGTGCCAGCAGCCTCAAGGGGTGGCTACTCACAGATACGCAGTATTTT
CASSLKGWLLTDTQYF
>.|TRBV4-3|TRBD2|TRBJ2-3
TGCGCCAGCAGCCAATCCCTTAAGCGCGGGGGAGCAGATACGCAGTATTTT
CASSQSLKRGGADTQYF
>.|TRBV4-3|.|TRBJ2-7
TGCGCCAGCAGTCCGCTAATCGAAGCGAGAGAGCAGTACTTC
CASSPLIEAREQYF
>.|TRBV18|.|TRBJ2-7
TGTGCCAGCTCACTTTCGTGGGACCGGTTGAAGAGTGGGGCGGGGGAGCAGTACTTC
CASSLSWDRLKSGAGEQYF
>.|TRBV19|.|TRBJ1-2
TGTGCCAGTAGGCCGGACAGTAGAGCTAACTATGGCTACACCTTC
CASRPDSRANYGYTF
>once|TRBV7-2|.|TRBJ1-1
TGTGCCAGCAGCTATCCCAGGGTTTTATCCCAGAACACTGAAGCTTTCTTT
CASSYPRVLSQNTEAFF
>few|TRBV6-5|.|TRBJ2-7
TGTGCCAGCAGTTTACCGGACGGGGAGGAGTCCTACGAGCAGTACTTC
CASSLPDGEESYEQYF
>.|TRBV27|.|TRBJ2-3
TGTGCCAGCAGCCCGAAGGAGGGTCCGGATACGCAGTATTTT
CASSPKEGPDTQYF
>.|TRBV29-1|TRBD2|TRBJ2-1
TGCAGCGTTGAAGGGGCTAGCGGGAGGGGTGAGCAGTTCTTC
CSVEGASGRGEQFF
>few|TRBV12-3/TRBV12-4|.|TRBJ2-7
TGTGCCAGCAGTTTCGGAGGGGCAAAATTCTACGAGCAGTACTTC
CASSFGGAKFYEQYF
>.|TRBV6-5|.|TRBJ2-7
TGTGCCAGCAGTTATCCGACGAACTCCTACGAGCAGTACTTC
CASSYPTNSYEQYF
>.|TRBV2|TRBD1|TRBJ1-1
TGTGCCAGCAGTCCAGGGGGCGGAAGGTTCTCTGAAGCTTTCTTT
CASSPGGGRFSEAFF
>.|TRBV4-3|.|TRBJ1-4
TGCGCCAGCAGCCAAGATCCTCCAGGACGGGGAGAAAAACTGTTTTTT
CASSQDPPGRGEKLFF
>.|TRBV29-1|.|TRBJ2-1
TGCAGCGTTGAGCAATACAATGAGCAGTTCTTC
CSVEQYNEQFF
>few|TRBV6-5|.|TRBJ2-7
TGTGCCAGCAGTTACGAGCCGGGTACCTACGAGCAGTACTTC
CASSYEPGTYEQYF
>.|TRBV7-9|.|TRBJ1-4
TGTGCCAGCAGCTATACAGGGTCCAGCCGGGAAAAACTGTTTTTT
CASSYTGSSREKLFF
>.|TRBV5-1|.|TRBJ2-7
TGCGCCAGCAGCTTGCGGGAGAGGAACGAGCAGTACTTC
CASSLRERNEQYF
>.|TRBV6-5|TRBD1|TRBJ1-2
TGTGCCAGCAGTTACTCCAAACAGGGGACCGGCTATGGCTACACCTTC
CASSYSKQGTGYGYTF
>.|TRBV24-1|.|TRBJ1-5
TGTGCCACCTCTTCGGGCCTGAATCAGCCCCAGCATTTT
CATSSGLNQPQHF
>.|TRBV4-3|TRBD2|TRBJ2-2
TGCGCCAGCAGCCAAGATAGGGCTAGCGGGAGTTTTGCGGAGCTGTTTTTT
CASSQDRASGSFAELFF
>.|TRBV12-3/TRBV12-4|TRBD1|TRBJ1-5
TGTGCCAGCAGTGACACAGGGGGCTCGGACCCCCAGCATTTT
CASSDTGGSDPQHF
>.|TRBV13|.|TRBJ1-1
TGTGCCAGCAGCTTAGGAGTGACAGGGAACACTGAAGCTTTCTTT
CASSLGVTGNTEAFF
>.|TRBV4-3|.|TRBJ2-1
TGCGCCAGCAGCCAAGCCCAAGGTAGTTCCGCTGAGCAGTTCTTC
CASSQAQGSSAEQFF
>.|TRBV7-9|.|TRBJ2-2
TGTGCCAGCAGCTTAGTGGCGGAGTACACCGGGGAGCTGTTTTTT
CASSLVAEYTGELFF